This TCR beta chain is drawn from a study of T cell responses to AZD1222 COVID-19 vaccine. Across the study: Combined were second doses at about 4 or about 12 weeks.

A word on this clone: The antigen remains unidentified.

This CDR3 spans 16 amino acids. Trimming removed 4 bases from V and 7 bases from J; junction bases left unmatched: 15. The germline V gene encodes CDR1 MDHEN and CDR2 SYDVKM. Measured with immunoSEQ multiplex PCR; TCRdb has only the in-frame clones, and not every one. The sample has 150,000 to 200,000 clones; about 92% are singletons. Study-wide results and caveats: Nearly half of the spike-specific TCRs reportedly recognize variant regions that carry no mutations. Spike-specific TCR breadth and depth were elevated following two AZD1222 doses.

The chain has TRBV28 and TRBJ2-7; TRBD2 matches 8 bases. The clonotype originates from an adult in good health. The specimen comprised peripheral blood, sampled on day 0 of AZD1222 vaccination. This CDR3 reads CASSSPGKRGRQEQYF. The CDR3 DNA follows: TGTGCCAGCAGTTCTCCCGGTAAGCGGGGGCGACAAGAGCAGTACTTC.